This T cell receptor (beta chain) was profiled in a study of cytomegalovirus exposure and HLA in healthy donors. Findings and caveats of the study: A classifier reportedly called cytomegalovirus status with high sensitivity and specificity. According to the study, roughly 160 TCR beta chains were cytomegalovirus-associated.

The CDR3 contains 18 residues. Germline loops: CDR1 LGHNA, CDR2 YNFKEQ. With 2 bases clipped from V and 0 bases from J, the junction kept 5 bases outside the gene matches. To note about this clone: Its antigen is not identified.

The table came from immunoSEQ multiplex PCR; TCRdb's copy has only in-frame clones and leaves some out. Among over 200,000 clones, almost 90% were seen once, and the ten largest hold about 2.7%. Material: PBMCs. The source is a woman younger than 30 in good health and CMV-seronegative. This sequence joins TRBV4-2 and TRBJ2-2, with 11 bases fitting TRBD2. The CDR3 loop reads CASSQKGLAAANTGELFF. The DNA for the CDR3 is TGTGCCAGCAGCCAAAAGGGACTAGCGGCTGCGAACACCGGGGAGCTGTTTTTT.